The TCR beta chain under discussion was sequenced for a study of identical twins. All of the donors were Caucasians in good health. The table lists this clonotype with many counts. CDR3 length: 13 amino acids. Germline-derived CDR1 and CDR2 are SGHDT and YYEEEE. The V gene lost 0 bases and the J gene lost 8 bases, with 6 bases spanning the gap. A universal primer site came from template switching; cDNA carried unique molecular identifiers. MiXCR, applied by TCRdb to the 5' RACE reads, yields one record per CDR3 protein. The table records 100,000 or so distinct CDR3 sequences, 5.9% of them present only once.

This receptor was identified in a woman aged 45-65 years in good health. The sequencing input was memory T cells sorted from blood. The V gene is TRBV5-6, the J gene TRBJ1-6, with D uncertain. This CDR3 is CASSLARDSPLHF. For the CDR3, the DNA is TGTGCCAGCAGCTTGGCGCGAGATTCACCCCTCCACTTT. Drawing the rest from reference TRBV5-6 and TRBJ1-6, the complete variable domain is DAGVTQSPTHLIKTRGQQVTLRCSPKSGHDTVSWYQQALGQGPQFIFQYYEEEERQRGNFPDRFSGHQFPNYSSELNVNALLLGDSALYLCASSLARDSPLHFGNGTRLTVT.